These 23 T cell receptor beta chains originate from one sample sequenced in a study of low-dose radiotherapy and immunotherapy resistance in tumors. TRAV and TRBV primers primed cDNA for both TCRalpha and TCRbeta. The authors ran 15 to 20 PCR cycles to amplify TCRs with a constant-region primer and V-primer adapter. TCRdb re-called the reads with MiXCR, one entry per CDR3 protein. The sample gives about 12,000 distinct CDR3 sequences, 76% of which show up once; roughly 3.2% is in the top ten. These TCRs come from a human donor with advanced metastatic prostate, ovarian, gallbladder or colorectal cancer (not recorded which). This table probably holds off-target reads from a library built for another chain.

The chain links TRBV19 to TRBJ2-6; weak D call: TRBD1 (6 bases). V was pared by 0 bases and J by 3 bases, with 18 bases between. CDR3 length: 19 amino acids. Per germline, CDR1 LNHDA and CDR2 SQIVND (reference sequence). Here the CDR3 reads CASSIDQRGGRSGANVLTF. The CDR3 DNA is TGTGCCAGTAGTATAGATCAGCGAGGGGGAAGGAGTGGGGCCAACGTCCTGACTTTC.

The V call is TRBV4-3, the J call TRBJ2-7; no definite D call. CDR3 length: 13 amino acids. Germline loops: CDR1 LGHNA, CDR2 YSLEER. Trimming stripped 1 base from V and 6 bases from J, with 10 bases between. DNA for the CDR3: TGCGCCAGCAGCCAAGGCCCCCGGCTCGAGCAGTACTTC. Protein product: CASSQGPRLEQYF.

This chain uses TRBV5-1 with TRBJ2-1; D not certain. This CDR3 comprises 12 residues. V lost 0 bases, J lost 10 bases, and 8 bases lay in between. Germline V gene lookup returns CDR1 SGHRS and CDR2 YFSETQ. The DNA of the CDR3 is TGCGCCAGCAGCTTGGTTGGACGCGAGCAGTTCTTC. This translates into CASSLVGREQFF.

The chain is built from TRBV6-2 or TRBV6-3 and TRBJ2-7; 9 bases map to TRBD2. This CDR3 contains 18 residues. The V segment lost 6 bases and the J segment 4 bases; nucleotides outside the gene matches: 19. Germline loops: CDR1 MNHEY, CDR2 SVGEGT. The chain's CDR3 is CASSRRLRREGGDYEQYF. The CDR3 nucleotides read TGTGCCAGCAGCCGCCGATTGCGGCGGGAGGGCGGTGATTACGAGCAGTACTTC.

The chain has TRBV6-8 and TRBJ1-1, with D possibly TRBD1 on 5 matching bases. There are 15 residues in the CDR3. Germline CDR1 reads MNHGY; CDR2 reads SAAAGT. V was shortened by 2 bases and J by 1 base, with 11 bases between the two germline ends. As DNA, the CDR3 is TGTGCCAGCAGTTACGGGTGGACAACGAACACTGAAGCTTTCTTT. This encodes CASSYGWTTNTEAFF.

The J gene is TRBJ2-5, the V gene TRBV3-1; D unclear. The CDR3 sequence is 14 residues long. The germline V gene encodes CDR1 LGHDT and CDR2 YNNKEL (reference sequence). The ends were cut back, 1 base at V and 5 bases at J, with 11 bases in the middle. For the CDR3, the DNA is TGTGCCAGCAGCCAAGGAAACGTGGGTGAGACCCAGTACTTC. Translating it yields CASSQGNVGETQYF.

This chain joins TRBV5-5 and TRBJ2-1, with 7 bases matching TRBD1. After removal of 7 bases from V and 5 bases from J, the junction contained 6 bases not matched to a gene. CDR1 and CDR2 from the germline V gene are SGHKS and YYEKEE (reference sequence). The CDR3 has 13 amino acids. CDR3 amino acids: CASDWTGDNEQFF. The DNA for the CDR3 is TGTGCCAGCGACTGGACAGGAGACAATGAGCAGTTCTTC.

This clonotype was detected only once. The chain links TRBV27 to TRBJ2-2, with D tentatively TRBD2 (6 bases). CDR1 and CDR2 (germline): MNHEY, SMNVEV (reference sequence). The CDR3 covers 15 residues. V dropped 3 bases and J dropped 4 bases, with 12 bases sitting between them. DNA for the CDR3: TGTGCCAGCAGTTTTCGGCGGGACGGCACCGGGGAGCTGTTTTTT. Translated, it gives CASSFRRDGTGELFF.

This clonotype was seen only once. This chain uses TRBV29-1 with TRBJ2-1, with D tentatively TRBD1 (6 bases). This CDR3 is built from 13 residues. The germline V gene encodes CDR1 SQVTM and CDR2 ANQGSEA. Here the CDR3 DNA reads TGCAGTGCTCAGGGGCAGACCTACAATGAGCAGTTCTTC. The encoded protein is CSAQGQTYNEQFF.

The gene calls are TRBV19 and TRBJ1-5; D is unclear. Trimming left V 5 bases short and J 0 bases short, with 14 bases between. The germline V gene has CDR1 LNHDA and CDR2 SQIVND (reference sequence). This CDR3 contains 16 residues. The CDR3 DNA reads as TGTGCCAGTAGTCGGGCAGGACGATATAGCAATCAGCCCCAGCATTTT. As protein: CASSRAGRYSNQPQHF.

The chain carries TRBV24-1 and TRBJ2-3, with D perhaps matching TRBD1 (6 bases). This CDR3 comprises 17 residues. V dropped 4 bases and J dropped 3 bases, with 19 bases sitting between them. Germline V lookup: CDR1 KGHDR, CDR2 SFDVKD. The CDR3 sequence is CATSDLTGRIGTDTQYF. For the CDR3, the DNA is TGTGCCACCAGTGACTTGACAGGAAGGATTGGAACAGATACGCAGTATTTT.

The rearrangement uses TRBV2 and TRBJ2-2; 8 bases align to TRBD2. There are 13 residues in the CDR3. The ends lost 7 bases at V and 4 bases at J; junction bases unmatched: 2. The germline V gene encodes CDR1 SNHLY and CDR2 FYNNEI. CDR3 nucleotides: TGTGCCAGCACCCGGGAGGGCACCGGGGAGCTGTTTTTT. Its protein product is CASTREGTGELFF.

The genes are TRBV10-3 and TRBJ2-7, with a possible D match to TRBD1 (6 bases). Trimming shortened V by 11 bases and J by 5 bases, and 19 bases separated the two germline ends. The CDR3 covers 13 residues. Germline-derived CDR1 and CDR2 are ENHRY and SYGVKD. The CDR3 reads CAVGRAGVDEQYF. As DNA, the CDR3 is TGTGCCGTCGGCCGGGCAGGGGTTGACGAGCAGTACTTC.

The chain is built from TRBV19 and TRBJ1-2, with unresolved D. CDR1 is LNHDA, CDR2 SQIVND, per germline (reference sequence). The CDR3 is 14 amino acids. Trimming stripped 7 bases from V and 5 bases from J, with 17 bases between. The CDR3 region is CASIRDHTGYGYTF. DNA for the CDR3: TGTGCCAGTATTCGGGATCATACGGGGTATGGCTACACCTTC.

The rearrangement uses TRBV20-1 and TRBJ1-5, with 8 positions matching TRBD1. After removal of 0 bases from V and 6 bases from J, the junction contained 16 bases not matched to a gene. The length of the CDR3 is 18 residues. The germline V gene encodes CDR1 DFQATT and CDR2 SNEGSKA (reference sequence). CDR3 in DNA: TGCAGTGCTAGAGATAATCTGTCGGGCAGGGGGCTGGGTCAGCCCCAGCATTTT. Its protein is CSARDNLSGRGLGQPQHF.

DNA for the CDR3: TGCAGCGTTGAAGCCCAGCGGGGGGTTCTTAATGAGCAGTTCTTC. It encodes CSVEAQRGVLNEQFF. The chain joins TRBV29-1 to TRBJ2-1, with 9 bases lining up with TRBD2. The CDR3 consists of 15 residues. The V gene end was trimmed by 1 base and the J gene end by 7 bases; junction bases not matched to a gene: 8. Germline V gene lookup returns CDR1 SQVTM and CDR2 ANQGSEA.

This clonotype was picked up a small number of times. The chain couples TRBV6-1 to TRBJ2-7, with a possible D match to TRBD1 (5 bases). Looked up from germline, CDR1 is MNHNS and CDR2 is SASEGT. The CDR3 is 12 amino acids. Trimming took off 2 bases at V and 6 bases at J, with 8 bases between the two ends. CDR3 sequence: CASSEWGLEQYF. The CDR3 nucleotides read TGTGCCAGCAGTGAATGGGGCCTCGAGCAGTACTTC.

The gene calls are TRBV19 and TRBJ1-5, with 8 positions matching TRBD1. Germline CDR1 reads LNHDA; CDR2 reads SQIVND (reference sequence). After removal of 5 bases from V and 7 bases from J, the junction contained 7 bases not matched to a gene. This CDR3 has 14 residues. DNA of the CDR3: TGTGCCAGTAGTCCTCGGACAGGGCCACAGCCCCAGCATTTT. It specifies CASSPRTGPQPQHF.

This clonotype was recorded a few times. The chain carries TRBV5-1 and TRBJ2-2, with D unclear. The germline V gene has CDR1 SGHRS and CDR2 YFSETQ. CDR3 length: 14 residues. Between the trimmed V and J ends, which lost 4 bases and 7 bases, there was a span of 14 bases. CDR3 nucleotides: TGCGCCAGCAGCCCCCTTTCATCCGGCGGGGAGCTGTTTTTT. It codes for CASSPLSSGGELFF.

CDR3 loop: CASSGDQYDEQYF. The CDR3 DNA reads as TGTGCCAGCAGTGGGGACCAGTACGACGAGCAGTACTTC. The chain combines TRBV12-3 or TRBV12-4 with TRBJ2-7; tentatively, D is TRBD1 or TRBD2 (5 bases each). There are 13 residues in the CDR3. V lost 5 bases to trimming and J lost 5 bases, with 13 bases between them.

This clonotype was observed a handful of times. The genes are TRBV13 and TRBJ2-5, with D maybe TRBD1 (7 bases). Germline loops: CDR1 PRHDT, CDR2 FYEKMQ (reference sequence). The CDR3 is made up of 15 amino acids. With 5 bases removed from V and 5 bases from J, the gap between germline ends came to 18 bases. CDR3 sequence (DNA): TGTGCCAGCAGCGCCAAATCGACAGGGAGGGAGACCCAGTACTTC. It translates to CASSAKSTGRETQYF.

The rearrangement uses TRBV6-6 and TRBJ2-4, with 9 bases matching TRBD1. From germline, CDR1 is MNHNY and CDR2 SVGAGI (reference sequence). The CDR3 runs 15 residues. J was trimmed by 6 bases and V by 2 bases; bases with no gene match: 5. The CDR3 region is CASSYPTGGINIQYF. CDR3 DNA: TGTGCCAGCAGTTACCCGACAGGGGGAATAAACATTCAGTACTTC.

This clonotype turned up a few times. V usage is TRBV28 and J usage is TRBJ1-1; D gene unclear. CDR3 length: 14 residues. Germline V gene data show CDR1 as MDHEN and CDR2 as SYDVKM. Deletions cut 2 bases from V and 1 base from J, with 8 bases between. CDR3 sequence (DNA): TGTGCCAGCAGTTTAGGCCGGTCGAACACTGAAGCTTTCTTT. Amino acid sequence: CASSLGRSNTEAFF.